This entry lists 27 T cell receptor beta chains sequenced from one sample in a study of blood T cell repertoires in COVID-19. Generated by immunoSEQ multiplex PCR, the TCRdb table keeps only in-frame clones and is missing some. The table lists tens of thousands of clones, 65% to 90% of them singletons. What was sequenced was peripheral blood. These receptors came from a woman aged 80 or over with active or convalescent COVID-19.

J is TRBJ2-7 and V is TRBV14, with a tentative D call TRBD1 (5 bases). CDR1 and CDR2 (germline): SGHDN, FVKESK. Trimming removed 3 bases from V and 2 bases from J, with 17 bases in between. CDR3 length: 16 amino acids. CDR3 residues: CASSHPTAPQPYEQYF. In nucleotides, the CDR3 is TGTGCCAGCAGCCACCCGACAGCTCCCCAACCCTACGAGCAGTACTTC.

This clone was seen a handful of times. The J gene is TRBJ1-5, the V gene TRBV18, with D maybe TRBD1 (5 bases). Deletions cut 0 bases from V and 4 bases from J, with 10 bases between. The CDR3 covers 15 residues. In germline, CDR1 is KGHSH, CDR2 LQKENI. This chain's CDR3 is CASSPPGQPNQPQHF. The CDR3 DNA sequence: TGTGCCAGCTCACCACCGGGGCAGCCGAATCAGCCCCAGCATTTT. The variable domain in full, completed from reference TRBV18 and TRBJ1-5, reads NAGVMQNPRHLVRRRGQEARLRCSPMKGHSHVYWYRQLPEEGLKFMVYLQKENIIDESGMPKERFSAEFPKEGPSILRIQQVVRGDSAAYFCASSPPGQPNQPQHFGDGTRLSIL.

This clone was recorded at least ten times. This rearrangement joins TRBV27 to TRBJ1-4; no reliable D call. Trimming shortened V by 1 base and J by 8 bases, and 11 bases separated the two germline ends. The CDR3 loop spans 14 amino acids. From germline, CDR1 is MNHEY and CDR2 SMNVEV (reference sequence). The CDR3: CASSLFATPEKLFF. The CDR3 bases are TGTGCCAGCAGTTTATTTGCCACTCCCGAAAAACTGTTTTTT.

The chain employs TRBV19 and TRBJ1-2, with 8 nucleotides matching TRBD1. Trimming took 5 bases from V and 4 from J; bases not matched to a gene: 3. This CDR3 spans 13 amino acids. The germline V gene encodes CDR1 LNHDA and CDR2 SQIVND (reference sequence). The CDR3 DNA sequence: TGTGCCAGTAGTGGGACAGGAATCTATGGCTACACCTTC. This codes for CASSGTGIYGYTF.

The chain uses TRBV19 and TRBJ2-7, with 7 bases that match TRBD1. Germline assignment: CDR1 LNHDA and CDR2 SQIVND (reference sequence). V lost 3 bases to trimming and J lost 4 bases; unmatched junction nucleotides: 3. The CDR3 is 13 amino acids. The chain's CDR3 is CASSIEGAYEQYF. As DNA, the CDR3 is TGTGCCAGTAGTATTGAGGGGGCGTACGAGCAGTACTTC.

CDR3: CASSDTGGSTDTQYF. CDR3 DNA: TGTGCCAGCAGCGACACGGGGGGGAGCACAGATACGCAGTATTTT. The rearrangement joins TRBV9 to TRBJ2-3, with 8 nucleotides matching TRBD2. The CDR3 sequence is 15 residues long. Germline loops: CDR1 SGDLS, CDR2 YYNGEE. The V and J ends lost 3 bases and 0 bases, in that order; junction bases with no gene match: 3. The complete variable domain, with remaining parts taken from reference TRBV9 and TRBJ2-3, reads DSGVTQTPKHLITATGQRVTLRCSPRSGDLSVYWYQQSLDQGLQFLIQYYNGEERAKGNILERFSAQQFPDLHSELNLSSLELGDSALYFCASSDTGGSTDTQYFGPGTRLTVL.

The V call is TRBV4-1, the J call TRBJ1-4, with a tentative D call TRBD1 (6 bases). The germline CDR1 and CDR2 sequences are MGHRA and YSYEKL. This CDR3 is 16 amino acids long. V shed 3 bases and J shed 5 bases, with 16 bases lying between them. CDR3 loop: CASSQPSTGHNEKLFF. CDR3 nucleotide sequence: TGCGCCAGCAGCCAGCCTTCCACAGGGCACAATGAAAAACTGTTTTTT.

This clone was seen once. The chain links TRBV19 to TRBJ1-1, with a tentative D call TRBD1 (5 bases). Germline CDR1 is LNHDA and CDR2 is SQIVND (reference sequence). The CDR3 sequence is 15 residues long. V was clipped by 4 bases and J by 0 bases, with 12 bases between them. CDR3 sequence: CASSSLGGVNTEAFF. The CDR3 region has the DNA TGTGCCAGTAGTAGCCTCGGGGGGGTGAACACTGAAGCTTTCTTT.

This sequence joins TRBV27 and TRBJ1-1; no clear D. Germline assignment: CDR1 MNHEY and CDR2 SMNVEV (reference sequence). V was shortened by 3 bases and J by 1 base, with 6 bases between the two germline ends. The CDR3 loop spans 13 amino acids. Here the CDR3 reads CASSFQSNTEAFF. CDR3 DNA sequence: TGTGCCAGCAGTTTCCAGTCGAACACTGAAGCTTTCTTT.

CDR3 nucleotide sequence: TGTGCCAGCAGTCAGACGGGGGGGCCCCAGCATTTT. It specifies CASSQTGGPQHF. The gene calls are TRBV12-3 or TRBV12-4 and TRBJ1-5; D perhaps matches TRBD1 (5 bases). Trimming cost V 5 bases and J 9 bases, with 11 bases left between them. The CDR3 sequence is 12 residues long.

The rearrangement joins TRBV27 to TRBJ1-1, with D perhaps TRBD1 (6 bases). The CDR3 consists of 15 residues. V lost 3 bases, J lost 11 bases, and 22 bases lay in between. Germline CDR1 MNHEY, CDR2 SMNVEV (reference sequence). The CDR3 nucleotides read TGTGCCAGCAGTTTTAGCCCCAGGGGCCGAACGGAGGCTTTCTTT. This encodes CASSFSPRGRTEAFF.

The J gene is TRBJ2-6, the V gene TRBV19, with D possibly TRBD2 on 5 matching bases. Germline V gene data show CDR1 as LNHDA and CDR2 as SQIVND (reference sequence). The CDR3 length is 17 residues. The V gene lost 4 bases and the J gene lost 0 bases, with 13 bases spanning the gap. CDR3 DNA sequence: TGTGCCAGTAGTACCTACGGAGGAGGCTCTGGGGCCAACGTCCTGACTTTC. This gives the protein CASSTYGGGSGANVLTF.

The chain links TRBV11-2 to TRBJ1-4, with a weak D call TRBD1 (5 bases). V was clipped by 5 bases and J by 7 bases, with 11 bases between them. CDR1 is SGHAT, CDR2 FQNNGV, per germline. This CDR3 spans 13 amino acids. The CDR3 sequence: CASSPRQGEKLFF. DNA for the CDR3: TGTGCCAGCAGCCCGCGGCAGGGTGAAAAACTGTTTTTT.

The V call is TRBV19, the J call TRBJ2-2; TRBD2 agrees at 7 bases. V lost 5 bases, J lost 6 bases, and 9 bases stayed unmatched. In germline, CDR1 is LNHDA, CDR2 SQIVND (reference sequence). This CDR3 has 15 residues. The CDR3 spells CASSARDYRPGELFF. CDR3 DNA sequence: TGTGCCAGTAGTGCCCGGGACTACCGACCCGGGGAGCTGTTTTTT.

The CDR3 spells CASSLVAGDEAFF. The CDR3, as DNA: TGTGCCAGCAGCTTGGTGGCAGGGGATGAAGCTTTCTTT. This chain joins TRBV5-4 and TRBJ1-1; D is perhaps TRBD1 (6 bases). Between the trimmed V and J ends, which lost 0 bases and 7 bases, there was a span of 10 bases. The germline CDR1 and CDR2 sequences are SGHNT and YYREEE (reference sequence). This CDR3 has 13 residues.

The CDR3 reads CASSKGGRVYGYTF. CDR3 coding DNA: TGTGCCAGCAGCAAAGGGGGGAGGGTCTATGGCTACACCTTC. The chain joins TRBV21-1 to TRBJ1-2. TRBV21-1 constitutes a pseudogene. CDR3 length: 14 amino acids.

This chain links TRBV10-1 with TRBJ2-2; 7 bases are shared with TRBD1. Losses at the gene ends were 6 bases for V and 12 bases for J; bases not matched to a gene: 7. Germline V gives CDR1 WNHNN, CDR2 SYGVQD (reference sequence). This CDR3 has 12 amino acids. CDR3 nucleotide sequence: TGCGCCAGCAGGTCTGAGACAGGGAAGCTGTTTTTT. Translation: CASRSETGKLFF.

The J gene is TRBJ2-3, the V gene TRBV10-1; 9 bases align to TRBD2. The CDR3 is 13 residues long. The trim removed 9 bases at V and 0 bases at J, leaving 1 base unmatched. The germline V gene encodes CDR1 WNHNN and CDR2 SYGVQD (reference sequence). The CDR3 region has the DNA TGCGCCAGTAGCGGGGGAAGCACAGATACGCAGTATTTT. Its translation is CASSGGSTDTQYF.

This clone was seen only once. This sequence joins TRBV4-3 and TRBJ2-5; a weak D match, TRBD2 (6 bases). The V end lost 3 bases, the J end lost 4 bases, and 12 bases lay between the germline ends. Germline V gene lookup returns CDR1 LGHNA and CDR2 YSLEER. This CDR3 comprises 14 residues. The CDR3 loop reads CASSQGGSRETQYF. The CDR3 DNA reads TGCGCCAGCAGCCAGGGGGGTTCCCGAGAGACCCAGTACTTC.

This clone was recorded only once. The genes are TRBV5-1 and TRBJ1-2, with 9 bases aligning to TRBD1. The CDR3 spans 15 residues. Germline V gene lookup returns CDR1 SGHRS and CDR2 YFSETQ. The trim removed 3 bases at V and 3 bases at J, leaving 6 bases unmatched. As DNA, the CDR3 is TGCGCCAGCAGCTCGGGACAGGGAAGGGACTATGGCTACACCTTC. Its translation: CASSSGQGRDYGYTF.

The chain joins TRBV19 to TRBJ1-4, with D maybe TRBD1 (6 bases). Germline CDR1 reads LNHDA; CDR2 reads SQIVND (reference sequence). The germline V and J ends were trimmed by 4 bases and 3 bases, with 12 bases remaining between them. This CDR3 is 15 amino acids long. For the CDR3, the DNA is TGTGCCAGTAGTAACACAGGGACGCCTAATGAAAAACTGTTTTTT. Translating it yields CASSNTGTPNEKLFF.

The chain recombines TRBV20-1 with TRBJ1-4; D uncertain. The CDR3 sequence is 15 residues long. In germline, CDR1 is DFQATT, CDR2 SNEGSKA (reference sequence). V lost 3 bases, J lost 3 bases, and 14 bases lay in between. The CDR3 here is CSASRSDSSNEKLFF. CDR3 in DNA: TGCAGTGCTAGTAGGTCCGACTCTTCTAATGAAAAACTGTTTTTT.

The count of this clone is one. The chain uses TRBV3-1 (or the pseudogene TRBV3-2) and TRBJ1-6, with 7 bases that match TRBD1. The J segment lost 0 bases and the V segment lost 10 bases, leaving 3 bases of the junction unmatched. The CDR3 runs to 14 residues. Per the germline V gene, CDR1 is LGHDT and CDR2 is YNNKEL (reference sequence). As DNA, the CDR3 is TGTGCCACCCAGGGGGGCTCCTATAATTCACCCCTCCACTTT. Its translation: CATQGGSYNSPLHF.

The chain recombines TRBV3-1 (or the pseudogene TRBV3-2) with TRBJ2-1; no firm D call. This CDR3 region has 14 residues. V lost 0 bases, J lost 9 bases, and 12 bases lay in between. CDR1 LGHDT and CDR2 YNNKEL come from the germline V gene (reference sequence). CDR3 bases: TGTGCCAGCAGCCAAGACCCTACCCGAGGTGAGCAGTTCTTC. Its protein is CASSQDPTRGEQFF.

The chain uses TRBV6-1 and TRBJ1-2; 10 bases fit TRBD1. The J segment lost 3 bases and the V segment lost 4 bases, leaving 11 bases of the junction unmatched. CDR1 and CDR2 (germline): MNHNS, SASEGT. CDR3 length equals 17 residues. The CDR3 loop reads CASSGEGQGVSDYGYTF. The CDR3 region has the DNA TGTGCCAGCAGTGGCGAAGGACAGGGGGTTTCGGACTATGGCTACACCTTC.

This chain uses TRBV3-1 (or the pseudogene TRBV3-2) with TRBJ1-2; D perhaps matches TRBD1 (6 bases). Germline lookup yields CDR1 LGHDT and CDR2 YNNKEL (reference sequence). V dropped 1 base and J dropped 5 bases, with 17 bases sitting between them. The CDR3 length is 16 residues. The CDR3 coding sequence is TGTGCCAGCAGCCAAGCTATGTCAGGGGAATATTATGGCTACACCTTC. Encoded protein: CASSQAMSGEYYGYTF.

A few counts support this clone. This chain connects TRBV9 to TRBJ1-3, with D hard to call. This CDR3 spans 12 amino acids. Germline-derived CDR1 and CDR2 are SGDLS and YYNGEE. V lost 3 bases, J lost 4 bases, and 5 bases lay in between. CDR3 DNA sequence: TGTGCCAGCAGCGCCCAGGGAAACACCATATATTTT. Its translation: CASSAQGNTIYF. The complete variable domain, with remaining parts taken from reference TRBV9 and TRBJ1-3, reads DSGVTQTPKHLITATGQRVTLRCSPRSGDLSVYWYQQSLDQGLQFLIQYYNGEERAKGNILERFSAQQFPDLHSELNLSSLELGDSALYFCASSAQGNTIYFGEGSWLTVV.